A single sample gave rise to the 30 T cell receptor beta chains below, sequenced in a study of shared clonotypes between healthy human individuals. Naive CD8 cells were CD45RO-negative, positively selected for CCR7, excluding terminally differentiated effector memory CD45RA+ cells. Only in-frame clones appear in the TCRdb table, and some are missing; sequencing was by immunoSEQ multiplex PCR. Found here are some 600,000 clones, 90% to 97% of them singletons; the top ten hold roughly 0.1%. The sequenced sample was naive CD8+ T cells sorted from blood. These receptors came from a woman aged 25 to 45 in good health.

The chain employs TRBV5-1 and TRBJ2-7; D unclear. The CDR3 extends over 14 amino acids. V was pared by 0 bases and J by 2 bases, with 9 bases between. Germline assignment: CDR1 SGHRS and CDR2 YFSETQ. CDR3 in amino acids: CASSLVGNTYEQYF. The CDR3 DNA is TGCGCCAGCAGCTTGGTCGGAAATACCTACGAGCAGTACTTC.

The chain links TRBV6-1 to TRBJ2-4; 10 bases match TRBD2. This CDR3 spans 18 amino acids. Germline-derived CDR1 and CDR2 are MNHNS and SASEGT. The junction had 11 bases not matched to a gene; V was cut back by 4 bases and J by 2 bases. CDR3 amino acids: CASSVEPGLAISKNIQYF. CDR3 DNA: TGTGCCAGCAGTGTAGAACCGGGACTAGCGATTTCCAAAAACATTCAGTACTTC.

The chain links TRBV4-1 to TRBJ2-2; D perhaps matches TRBD1 (6 bases). The V gene lost 4 bases and the J gene lost 6 bases, with 9 bases spanning the gap. There are 13 residues in the CDR3. From germline, CDR1 is MGHRA and CDR2 YSYEKL. The CDR3: CASSLQGSGELFF. The CDR3 DNA follows: TGCGCCAGCAGCCTTCAGGGGTCCGGGGAGCTGTTTTTT.

V usage is TRBV29-1 and J usage is TRBJ2-7; maybe TRBD2 (5 bases). The germline CDR1 and CDR2 sequences are SQVTM and ANQGSEA. V was clipped by 1 base and J by 7 bases, with 17 bases between them. CDR3 length: 14 residues. This chain's CDR3 is CSVEVRRGTAEQYF. CDR3 DNA sequence: TGCAGCGTTGAAGTGCGACGGGGAACGGCGGAGCAGTACTTC.

This chain joins TRBV30 and TRBJ2-7; D ambiguous. Germline CDR1 and CDR2: GTSNPN and SVGIG (reference sequence). V was shortened by 6 bases and J by 6 bases, with 21 bases between the two germline ends. The CDR3 has 14 amino acids. The CDR3 DNA is TGTGCCTGCAATCCTGACGGAGTTCGGGCCGAGCAGTACTTC. It translates to CACNPDGVRAEQYF. Looking up the rest from reference TRBV30 and TRBJ2-7 gives the full variable domain: SQTIHQWPATLVQPVGSPLSLECTVEGTSNPNLYWYRQAAGRGLQLLFYSVGIGQISSEVPQNLSASRPQDRQFILSSKKLLLSDSGFYLCACNPDGVRAEQYFGPGTRLTVT.

The chain recombines TRBV28 with TRBJ1-5; possible D gene TRBD1, 5 bases. In germline, CDR1 is MDHEN, CDR2 SYDVKM. This CDR3 is built from 11 residues. Between the trimmed V and J ends, which lost 8 bases and 10 bases, there was a span of 12 bases. The CDR3 region has the DNA TGTGCCAGCGGTGAGGACACACCCCAGCATTTT. The encoded protein is CASGEDTPQHF.

The chain is built from TRBV5-6 and TRBJ2-3; TRBD2 aligns across 11 bases. After removal of 2 bases from V and 4 bases from J, the junction contained 6 bases not matched to a gene. The CDR3 contains 16 residues. Germline assignment: CDR1 SGHDT and CDR2 YYEEEE. The CDR3 loop reads CASSFDSGREADTQYF. The CDR3 DNA sequence: TGTGCCAGCAGCTTCGATAGCGGGAGGGAGGCAGATACGCAGTATTTT.

The rearrangement links TRBV10-1 to TRBJ2-2, with D perhaps matching TRBD2 (6 bases). The germline CDR1 and CDR2 sequences are WNHNN and SYGVQD (reference sequence). V dropped 8 bases and J dropped 2 bases, with 9 bases sitting between them. There are 13 residues in the CDR3. The CDR3: CASGTPNTGELFF. The CDR3 DNA reads as TGCGCCAGCGGGACTCCTAACACCGGGGAGCTGTTTTTT.

This rearrangement joins TRBV5-1 to TRBJ2-5; D remains ambiguous. There are 16 residues in the CDR3. Per germline, CDR1 SGHRS and CDR2 YFSETQ. Trimming left V 0 bases short and J 0 bases short, with 12 bases between. This chain's CDR3 is CASSLATVHYQETQYF. The CDR3, as DNA: TGCGCCAGCAGCTTGGCGACGGTTCACTACCAAGAGACCCAGTACTTC.

V usage is TRBV28 and J usage is TRBJ2-7; maybe TRBD2 (6 bases). Trimming took off 6 bases at V and 3 bases at J, with 6 bases between the two ends. CDR3 size: 11 residues. CDR1 is MDHEN, CDR2 SYDVKM, per germline. CDR3 sequence: CASSGSYEQYF. Written as DNA, the CDR3 is TGTGCCAGCAGCGGGAGCTACGAGCAGTACTTC.

The V and J genes are TRBV2 and TRBJ1-1; 7 nucleotides align to TRBD1. Per the germline V gene, CDR1 is SNHLY and CDR2 is FYNNEI. V lost 2 bases and J lost 0; bases outside the gene matches: 6. The CDR3 contains 16 residues. In nucleotides, the CDR3 is TGTGCCAGCAGTGAACCGGGACAGACCATGAACACTGAAGCTTTCTTT. This sequence encodes CASSEPGQTMNTEAFF. Full variable domain (missing parts from reference TRBV2 and TRBJ1-1): EPEVTQTPSHQVTQMGQEVILRCVPISNHLYFYWYRQILGQKVEFLVSFYNNEISEKSEIFDDQFSVERPDGSNFTLKIRSTKLEDSAMYFCASSEPGQTMNTEAFFGQGTRLTVV.

This clone was seen only once. J is TRBJ1-5 and V is TRBV19; TRBD1 aligns across 10 bases. CDR3 length: 17 residues. V shed 6 bases, J shed 4 bases, and the junction held 12 bases outside the gene matches. Looked up from germline, CDR1 is LNHDA and CDR2 is SQIVND (reference sequence). The CDR3 DNA is TGTGCCAGTAGCCAATTTGCGAGGGACAGGGGTAATCAGCCCCAGCATTTT. It translates to CASSQFARDRGNQPQHF.

This clone was seen a single time. The rearrangement uses TRBV6-5 and TRBJ2-1; D possibly corresponds to TRBD2 (6 bases). The CDR3 has 14 amino acids. The V gene's germline CDR1 is MNHEY and CDR2 SVGAGI. Trimming took 6 bases from V and 4 from J, leaving 13 bases between them. The CDR3 is CASSDGSGYNEQFF. Written as DNA, the CDR3 is TGTGCCAGCAGCGACGGGAGTGGGTACAATGAGCAGTTCTTC.

The chain links TRBV27 to TRBJ1-2; D perhaps matches TRBD1 (5 bases). CDR3 size: 18 residues. Germline CDR1 MNHEY, CDR2 SMNVEV (reference sequence). Trimming took 7 bases from V and 4 from J, leaving 28 bases between them. CDR3 residues: CASTKLWGPEKLSYGYTF. DNA for the CDR3: TGTGCCAGCACCAAATTATGGGGACCAGAAAAGCTCTCCTATGGCTACACCTTC.

The chain joins TRBV23-1 to TRBJ2-1; 10 positions agree with TRBD2. TRBV23-1 belongs to the ORF category, with a function that is uncertain. With V trimmed by 4 bases and J by 6 bases, 9 bases remained unmatched. This CDR3 comprises 16 residues. The CDR3 DNA reads TGCGCCAGCAGTCGCTTGCGGGAGCGGGGGGGCAATGAGCAGTTCTTC. Its translation is CASSRLRERGGNEQFF.

The rearrangement uses TRBV5-6 and TRBJ2-7; weak D call: TRBD1 (5 bases). The CDR3 totals 14 residues. The ends were cut back, 2 bases at V and 4 bases at J, with 13 bases in the middle. The germline gives CDR1 SGHDT, CDR2 YYEEEE. CDR3 bases: TGTGCCAGCAGCTTAGGGGCACGTTTTTACGAGCAGTACTTC. The encoded protein is CASSLGARFYEQYF.

The J gene is TRBJ2-1, the V gene TRBV7-3, with 11 bases that match TRBD1. V shed 4 bases, J shed 9 bases, and the junction held 8 bases outside the gene matches. The CDR3 length is 15 residues. Looked up from germline, CDR1 is SGHTA and CDR2 is FQGTGA. The CDR3 DNA reads as TGTGCCAGCAGCTCCGGACAGGGGGCGAACGGTGAGCAGTTCTTC. Residues: CASSSGQGANGEQFF.

V gene TRBV7-9 combines with J gene TRBJ2-2; 10 nucleotides match TRBD1. CDR3 length: 14 amino acids. Per the germline V gene, CDR1 is SEHNR and CDR2 is FQNEAQ (reference sequence). J gave up 7 bases and V 5 bases, and 4 bases lay outside the gene matches. The DNA for the CDR3 is TGTGCCAGCAGCGGCGGGACAGGGGTCGGGGAGCTGTTTTTT. Protein: CASSGGTGVGELFF.

This clone was recorded only once. The chain recombines TRBV29-1 with TRBJ2-7; D unclear. The V end was cut by 6 bases, the J end by 0 bases, with 12 bases between. Germline assignment: CDR1 SQVTM and CDR2 ANQGSEA. The CDR3 spans 13 residues. The CDR3 coding sequence is TGCAGCGTCAATCTCTCCGGCTCCTACGAGCAGTACTTC. Translated, it gives CSVNLSGSYEQYF.

The V call is TRBV4-1, the J call TRBJ2-5; 8 nucleotides agree with TRBD2. The J call may be incorrect, as the DNA end agrees better with TRBJ2-7. Per the germline V gene, CDR1 is MGHRA and CDR2 is YSYEKL. The CDR3 sequence is 19 residues long. This chain's CDR3 is CASSQGVTVTSGRFYEQYF. DNA of the CDR3: TGCGCCAGCAGCCAAGGGGTAACCGTCACGAGCGGGAGATTTTACGAGCAGTACTTC.

The gene calls are TRBV6-5 and TRBJ2-7; possible D gene TRBD2, 6 bases. Per the germline V gene, CDR1 is MNHEY and CDR2 is SVGAGI. V was pared by 4 bases and J by 2 bases, with 18 bases between. The length of the CDR3 is 16 residues. CDR3 DNA: TGTGCCAGCAGTTCCTGGGTGGGGGGACGGACCTACGAGCAGTACTTC. Its protein product is CASSSWVGGRTYEQYF.

A note on this clone: The same CDR3 arises from other DNA sequences in this sample as well. V usage is TRBV27 and J usage is TRBJ1-1; 8 bases agree with TRBD1. The germline V gene encodes CDR1 MNHEY and CDR2 SMNVEV (reference sequence). Trimming took 6 bases from V and 4 from J; bases not matched to a gene: 1. The CDR3 is made up of 12 amino acids. The CDR3, as DNA: TGTGCCAGCAGACAGGGGGGCACTGAAGCTTTCTTT. It specifies CASRQGGTEAFF.

J is TRBJ2-1 and V is TRBV10-3; 10 bases fit TRBD2. Germline V lookup: CDR1 ENHRY, CDR2 SYGVKD. The CDR3 extends over 14 amino acids. The junction had 12 bases not matched to a gene; V was cut back by 10 bases and J by 9 bases. CDR3 DNA sequence: TGTGCCACCGAGGGGGGACTAGCGTGGATTGAGCAGTTCTTC. This sequence encodes CATEGGLAWIEQFF.

The chain links TRBV6-5 to TRBJ1-1; D is ambiguous. V shed 5 bases and J shed 5 bases, with 15 bases lying between them. Germline V gives CDR1 MNHEY, CDR2 SVGAGI. The CDR3 runs to 14 residues. The CDR3 protein is CASSPLQEITEAFF. In DNA form, the CDR3 reads TGTGCCAGCAGTCCCCTACAAGAAATTACTGAAGCTTTCTTT.

In DNA form, the CDR3 reads TGTGCCACCAGCAGTCCCAGGGATACCGAGCAGTTCTTC. Translated, it gives CATSSPRDTEQFF. This chain joins TRBV15 and TRBJ2-1, with D tentatively TRBD1 (5 bases). The CDR3 covers 13 residues. Trimming cost V 3 bases and J 10 bases, with 13 bases left between them. Germline CDR1 is LNHNV and CDR2 is YYDKDF (reference sequence).

This chain uses TRBV9 with TRBJ2-2; 9 bases map to TRBD2. Germline V gene sequence: CDR1 SGDLS, CDR2 YYNGEE. The V segment lost 0 bases and the J segment 4 bases; nucleotides outside the gene matches: 4. The CDR3 totals 16 residues. CDR3 DNA sequence: TGTGCCAGCAGCGTAGCTCGAGCGGGAGGCACCGGGGAGCTGTTTTTT. As protein: CASSVARAGGTGELFF.

Comments on this clone: The sample has other DNA sequences that encode this CDR3 too. V gene TRBV9 combines with J gene TRBJ2-7, with D possibly TRBD1 on 5 matching bases. Deletions cut 0 bases from V and 2 bases from J, with 6 bases between. This CDR3 is built from 13 residues. Germline-derived CDR1 and CDR2 are SGDLS and YYNGEE. The CDR3 protein is CASSVAGTYEQYF. The CDR3 coding sequence is TGTGCCAGCAGCGTAGCAGGGACCTACGAGCAGTACTTC.

This rearrangement joins TRBV6-1 to TRBJ1-2; TRBD1 aligns across 7 bases. The CDR3 consists of 15 residues. Germline V gene data show CDR1 as MNHNS and CDR2 as SASEGT. V was pared by 3 bases and J by 4 bases, with 8 bases of the junction left unmatched. CDR3 in amino acids: CASSDLAHRGYGYTF. The CDR3 nucleotides are TGTGCCAGCAGTGATTTGGCTCACAGGGGCTATGGCTACACCTTC.

This clone appeared a single time. This rearrangement joins TRBV4-1 to TRBJ2-7, with a weak D call TRBD2 (6 bases). Per germline, CDR1 MGHRA and CDR2 YSYEKL. The CDR3 totals 13 residues. Trimming stripped 4 bases from V and 5 bases from J, with 12 bases between. The CDR3 spells CASSRTPGDEQYF. DNA for the CDR3: TGCGCCAGCAGCCGGACCCCGGGGGACGAGCAGTACTTC.

This clone was detected only once. The V and J genes are TRBV6-1 and TRBJ2-1; unclear D gene. Germline V gives CDR1 MNHNS, CDR2 SASEGT. The CDR3 length is 13 residues. Trimming pared 2 bases from V and 6 bases from J, leaving 8 bases between. This CDR3 reads CASSEPGRNEQFF. For the CDR3, the DNA is TGTGCCAGCAGTGAACCGGGCCGCAATGAGCAGTTCTTC.